The clone carrying this T cell receptor (beta chain) occurred a few times. What it binds is unknown. This specimen comes from a study of response to subunit inactivated influenza vaccine. TCRdb re-called the RT-PCR reads with MiXCR, one entry per CDR3 protein. The sample gives around 750,000 distinct CDR3 sequences, over 20% of which show up once; more than 8.5% is in the top ten. Findings of the study overall: Authors suggested few new T cells are recruited by each seasonal influenza vaccination.

The receptor's source is a man aged 50-60 years who received an inactivated influenza vaccine. The specimen was PBMCs from blood, collected about 5 days after vaccination.

Written as DNA, the CDR3 is TGTGCCAGCAGCTCCAACAGGGGACGGACCTACAATGAGCAGTTCTTC. The encoded protein is CASSSNRGRTYNEQFF. The chain recombines TRBV7-2 with TRBJ2-1; 7 positions match TRBD1. This CDR3 region has 16 residues. V shed 4 bases and J 2 bases; nucleotides not matched to a gene: 8. The germline V gene encodes CDR1 SGHTA and CDR2 FQGNSA.